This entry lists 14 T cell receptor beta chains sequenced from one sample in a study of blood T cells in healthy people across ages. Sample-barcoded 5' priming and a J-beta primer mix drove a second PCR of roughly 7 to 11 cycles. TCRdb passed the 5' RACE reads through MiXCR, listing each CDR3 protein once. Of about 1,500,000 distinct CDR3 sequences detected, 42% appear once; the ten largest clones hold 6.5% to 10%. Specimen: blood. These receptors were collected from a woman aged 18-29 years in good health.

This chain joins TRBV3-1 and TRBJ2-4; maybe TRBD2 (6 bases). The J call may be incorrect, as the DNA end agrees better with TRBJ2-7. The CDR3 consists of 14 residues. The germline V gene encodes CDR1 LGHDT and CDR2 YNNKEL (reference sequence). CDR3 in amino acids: CASSQGTISHEQYF. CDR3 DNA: TGTGCCAGCAGCCAAGGGACTATTTCCCACGAGCAGTACTTC.

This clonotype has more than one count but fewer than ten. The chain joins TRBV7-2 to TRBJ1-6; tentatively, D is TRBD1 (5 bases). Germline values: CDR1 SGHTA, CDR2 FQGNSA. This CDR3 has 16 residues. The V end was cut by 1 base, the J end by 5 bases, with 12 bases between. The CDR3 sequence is CASSLGGHSNNSPLHF. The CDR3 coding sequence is TGTGCCAGCAGCTTAGGGGGCCACAGTAATAATTCACCCCTCCACTTT.

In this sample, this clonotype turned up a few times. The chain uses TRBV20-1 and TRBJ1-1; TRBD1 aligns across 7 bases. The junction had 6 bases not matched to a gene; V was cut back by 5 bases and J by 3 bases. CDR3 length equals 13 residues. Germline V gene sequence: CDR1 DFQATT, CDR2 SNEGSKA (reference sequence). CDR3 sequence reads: CSAVPGTDTEAFF. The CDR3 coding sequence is TGCAGTGCTGTCCCCGGGACAGACACTGAAGCTTTCTTT.

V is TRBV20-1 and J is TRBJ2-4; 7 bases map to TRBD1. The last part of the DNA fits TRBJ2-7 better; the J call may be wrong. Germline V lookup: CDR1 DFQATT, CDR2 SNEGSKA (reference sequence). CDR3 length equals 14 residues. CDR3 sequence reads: CSAVDRVGSYEQYF. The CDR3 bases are TGCAGTGCTGTCGACAGGGTAGGCTCCTACGAGCAGTACTTC.

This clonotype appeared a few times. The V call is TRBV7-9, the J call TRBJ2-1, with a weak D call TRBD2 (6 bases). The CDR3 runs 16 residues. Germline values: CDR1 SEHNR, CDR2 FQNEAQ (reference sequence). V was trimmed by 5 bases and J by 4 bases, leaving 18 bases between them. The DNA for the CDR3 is TGTGCCAGCAGCCGGGTGGGGGGTACAGCTTACAATGAGCAGTTCTTC. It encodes CASSRVGGTAYNEQFF. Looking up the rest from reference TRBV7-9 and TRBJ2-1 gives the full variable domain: DTGVSQNPRHKITKRGQNVTFRCDPISEHNRLYWYRQTLGQGPEFLTYFQNEAQLEKSRLLSDRFSAERPKGSFSTLEIQRTEQGDSAMYLCASSRVGGTAYNEQFFGPGTRLTVL.

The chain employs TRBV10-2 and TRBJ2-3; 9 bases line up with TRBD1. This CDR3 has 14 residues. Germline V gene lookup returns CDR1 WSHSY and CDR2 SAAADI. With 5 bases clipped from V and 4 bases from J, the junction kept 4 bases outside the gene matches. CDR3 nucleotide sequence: TGCGCCAGCAGTACCGGGACAGGGCCAGATACGCAGTATTTT. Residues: CASSTGTGPDTQYF.

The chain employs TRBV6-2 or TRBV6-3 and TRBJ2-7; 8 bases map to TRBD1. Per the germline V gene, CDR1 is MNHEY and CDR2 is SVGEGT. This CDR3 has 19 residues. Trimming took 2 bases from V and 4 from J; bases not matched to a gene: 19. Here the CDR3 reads CASSYRTGTGVLGLYEQYF. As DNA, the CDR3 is TGTGCCAGCAGTTACCGGACCGGGACAGGTGTTTTGGGCCTATACGAGCAGTACTTC.

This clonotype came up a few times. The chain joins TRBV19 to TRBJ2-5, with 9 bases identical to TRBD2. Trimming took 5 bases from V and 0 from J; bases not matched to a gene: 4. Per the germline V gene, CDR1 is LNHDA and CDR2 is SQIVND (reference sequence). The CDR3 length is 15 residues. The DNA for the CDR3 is TGTGCCAGTAGTCTGAGCGGGGGGCACCAAGAGACCCAGTACTTC. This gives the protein CASSLSGGHQETQYF.

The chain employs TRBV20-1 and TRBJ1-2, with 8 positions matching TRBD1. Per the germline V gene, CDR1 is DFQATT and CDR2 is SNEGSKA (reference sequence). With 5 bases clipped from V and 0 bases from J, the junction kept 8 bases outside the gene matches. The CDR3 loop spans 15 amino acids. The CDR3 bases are TGCAGTGCTGAAGGACAGGGCCCCGCTAACTATGGCTACACCTTC. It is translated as CSAEGQGPANYGYTF.

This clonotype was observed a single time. CDR3 protein: CASSLRGGGHNEQFF. The CDR3 DNA follows: TGTGCCAGCAGCTTAAGGGGGGGAGGCCACAATGAGCAGTTCTTC. The V call is TRBV7-3, the J call TRBJ2-1; 7 nucleotides line up with TRBD2. J gave up 5 bases and V 1 base, and 5 bases lay outside the gene matches. CDR3 length: 15 amino acids. Germline CDR1 is SGHTA and CDR2 is FQGTGA.

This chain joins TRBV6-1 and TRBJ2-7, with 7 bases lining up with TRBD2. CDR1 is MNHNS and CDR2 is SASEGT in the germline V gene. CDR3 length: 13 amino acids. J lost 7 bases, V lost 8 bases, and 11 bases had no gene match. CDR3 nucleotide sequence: TGTGCCAGCGAGCGGGGAACCTACAATGAGCAGTACTTC. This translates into CASERGTYNEQYF.

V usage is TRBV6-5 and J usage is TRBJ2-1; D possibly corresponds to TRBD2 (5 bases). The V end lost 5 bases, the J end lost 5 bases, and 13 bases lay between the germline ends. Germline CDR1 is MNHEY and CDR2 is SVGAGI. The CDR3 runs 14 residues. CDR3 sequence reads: CASSQEEPHNEQFF. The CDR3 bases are TGTGCCAGCAGTCAGGAGGAACCCCACAATGAGCAGTTCTTC.

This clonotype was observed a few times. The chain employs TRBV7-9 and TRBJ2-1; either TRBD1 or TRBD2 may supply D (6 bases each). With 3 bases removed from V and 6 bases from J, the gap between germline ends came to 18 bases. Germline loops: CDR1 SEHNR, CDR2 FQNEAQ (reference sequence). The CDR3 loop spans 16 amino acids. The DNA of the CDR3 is TGTGCCAGCAGCTTTTTTCAGGGGCGCGGGATCAATGAGCAGTTCTTC. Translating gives CASSFFQGRGINEQFF. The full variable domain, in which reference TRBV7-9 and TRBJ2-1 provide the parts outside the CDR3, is DTGVSQNPRHKITKRGQNVTFRCDPISEHNRLYWYRQTLGQGPEFLTYFQNEAQLEKSRLLSDRFSAERPKGSFSTLEIQRTEQGDSAMYLCASSFFQGRGINEQFFGPGTRLTVL.

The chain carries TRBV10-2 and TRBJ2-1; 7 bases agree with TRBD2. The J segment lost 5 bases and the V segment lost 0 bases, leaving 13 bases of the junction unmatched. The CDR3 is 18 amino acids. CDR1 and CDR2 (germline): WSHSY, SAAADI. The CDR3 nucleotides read TGCGCCAGCAGTGAGTCGGTGGCTGTCGGGCTAGCGGACAATGAGCAGTTCTTC. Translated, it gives CASSESVAVGLADNEQFF.